What follows are 14 T cell receptor beta chains derived from one specimen sequenced in a study of type 1 and type 2 diabetes patients. Genomic DNA was the PCR template. Multiplex PCR with 30 forward and 13 reverse primers amplified the TCR beta CDR3. In TCRdb, the multiplex PCR reads were re-called with MiXCR into one record per CDR3 protein. The data contain some 250,000 distinct CDR3 sequences, roughly 44% of them seen just once; the ten biggest clones take up approximately 13%. Source material: peripheral blood mononuclear cells (PBMCs). All receptors derive from a young man with type 2 diabetes.

As to this clonotype: The junction and the germline gene differ at one end; a read error may be behind it. The chain has TRBV11-2 and TRBJ2-1; tentatively, D is TRBD2 (6 bases). CDR1 SGHAT and CDR2 FQNNGV come from the germline V gene. This CDR3 is 14 amino acids long. CDR3 region: CASSWRGGYNEQSF. The CDR3 DNA sequence: TGTGCCAGCAGCTGGCGGGGAGGCTACAATGAGCAGTCCTTC.

The V and J genes are TRBV6-1 and TRBJ1-1; TRBD1 matches 7 bases. Losses at the gene ends were 2 bases for V and 5 bases for J; bases not matched to a gene: 11. In germline, CDR1 is MNHNS, CDR2 SASEGT. The CDR3 loop spans 16 amino acids. The CDR3 spells CASSEWETGRRTEAFF. CDR3 nucleotide sequence: TGTGCCAGCAGTGAATGGGAGACAGGGAGACGAACTGAAGCTTTCTTT.

This clonotype has more than one count but fewer than ten. The chain recombines TRBV2 with TRBJ2-1, with D possibly being TRBD2 (7 bases). Trimming left V 7 bases short and J 2 bases short, with 15 bases between. Germline CDR1 SNHLY, CDR2 FYNNEI. The CDR3 has 15 residues. The DNA of the CDR3 is TGTGCCAGCACGAGGGGCGGGGGCGCCTACAATGAGCAGTTCTTC. Its translation: CASTRGGGAYNEQFF.

The V call is TRBV6-6, the J call TRBJ1-1; D remains ambiguous. The CDR3 has 13 residues. The V and J ends lost 6 bases and 1 base respectively, with 9 bases between them. The V gene's germline CDR1 is MNHNY and CDR2 SVGAGI (reference sequence). CDR3 in amino acids: CASRRATNTEAFF. The CDR3 DNA reads TGTGCCAGCAGGAGGGCGACGAACACTGAAGCTTTCTTT.

This clonotype came up a few times. V gene TRBV30 combines with J gene TRBJ1-1; tentatively, D is TRBD1 (5 bases). V was cut by 0 bases and J by 4 bases, with 9 bases left in between. The V gene's germline CDR1 is GTSNPN and CDR2 SVGIG (reference sequence). The CDR3 contains 13 residues. CDR3 region: CAWSVRGSTEAFF. The CDR3 coding sequence is TGTGCCTGGAGTGTAAGGGGCTCCACTGAAGCTTTCTTT. The full variable domain, completed using reference TRBV30 and TRBJ1-1, is SQTIHQWPATLVQPVGSPLSLECTVEGTSNPNLYWYRQAAGRGLQLLFYSVGIGQISSEVPQNLSASRPQDRQFILSSKKLLLSDSGFYLCAWSVRGSTEAFFGQGTRLTVV.

V gene TRBV6-6 combines with J gene TRBJ2-1; 7 positions match TRBD1. Germline CDR1 reads MNHNY; CDR2 reads SVGAGI (reference sequence). CDR3 length: 15 residues. Trimming took 6 bases from V and 4 from J; bases not matched to a gene: 9. This chain's CDR3 is CASSLTFRGYNEQFF. CDR3 DNA: TGTGCCAGCAGCTTAACGTTCAGGGGGTACAATGAGCAGTTCTTC.

This clonotype was observed at least ten times. V and J are TRBV25-1 and TRBJ1-2, with D unresolved. There are 14 residues in the CDR3. V was pared by 3 bases and J by 8 bases, with 16 bases between. From germline, CDR1 is MGHDK and CDR2 SYGVNS. The CDR3 DNA is TGTGCCAGCAGTGATCCCGCCACGGAAGTCGGCTACACCTTC. This sequence encodes CASSDPATEVGYTF.

This clonotype was counted many times. The V call is TRBV10-1, the J call TRBJ2-7; 8 bases agree with TRBD2. Germline V gene data show CDR1 as WNHNN and CDR2 as SYGVQD (reference sequence). V shed 4 bases, J shed 0 bases, and the junction held 5 bases outside the gene matches. The CDR3 has 15 residues. Here the CDR3 reads CASSVAGSLSYEQYF. The CDR3 DNA reads TGCGCCAGCAGTGTAGCGGGATCGCTCTCCTACGAGCAGTACTTC.

This clonotype was counted many times. The chain is built from TRBV10-1 and TRBJ2-7; D gene ambiguous. V gave up 4 bases and J gave up 0 bases, with 7 bases separating them. Per the germline V gene, CDR1 is WNHNN and CDR2 is SYGVQD (reference sequence). This CDR3 spans 13 amino acids. Here the CDR3 reads CASSVGYSYEQYF. CDR3 bases: TGCGCCAGCAGTGTCGGATACTCCTACGAGCAGTACTTC.

This clonotype has a single count. The chain is built from TRBV15 and TRBJ2-7; a possible D gene is TRBD2 (5 bases). The J call may be faulty, since TRBJ2-1 better matches the DNA end. The CDR3 has 17 residues. Germline CDR1 LNHNV, CDR2 YYDKDF (reference sequence). DNA for the CDR3: TGTGCCACCAGCAGAGATATTGGAGGCAGGAAGAGAAATGAGCAGTTCTTC. Its protein product is CATSRDIGGRKRNEQFF.

As regards this clonotype: A much bigger clone sits one base away, suggesting this may be a read error. This chain joins TRBV15 and TRBJ2-5, with a weak D call TRBD1 (6 bases). This CDR3 is 12 amino acids long. Germline loops: CDR1 LNHNV, CDR2 YYDKDF (reference sequence). CDR3 amino acids: CATSPEGETQHF. The CDR3 DNA follows: TGTGCCACCAGCCCTGAGGGGGAGACCCAGCACTTC.

The chain couples TRBV6-5 to TRBJ1-1; 8 positions match TRBD1. V trimming: 6 bases; J trimming: 0 bases; junction bases outside the gene matches: 6. Germline CDR1 is MNHEY and CDR2 is SVGAGI. This CDR3 spans 15 amino acids. CDR3 nucleotide sequence: TGTGCCAGCAGCTCGGGACAGGACATGAACACTGAAGCTTTCTTT. Translation: CASSSGQDMNTEAFF.

The chain couples TRBV20-1 to TRBJ2-5; D not resolved. The germline V gene has CDR1 DFQATT and CDR2 SNEGSKA (reference sequence). V lost 1 base to trimming and J lost 0 bases, with 9 bases between them. This CDR3 comprises 14 residues. The CDR3 sequence: CSARVGNHQETQYF. The DNA for the CDR3 is TGCAGTGCTAGAGTGGGGAATCACCAAGAGACCCAGTACTTC.

This clonotype was observed a handful of times. The V call is TRBV2, the J call TRBJ2-1; TRBD2 matches at 7 bases. V lost 6 bases to trimming and J lost 4 bases; unmatched junction nucleotides: 9. CDR1 is SNHLY, CDR2 FYNNEI, per germline. The CDR3 loop spans 15 amino acids. CDR3 bases: TGTGCCAGCAGACGGGCGGGAGCCGTATACAATGAGCAGTTCTTC. Translating it yields CASRRAGAVYNEQFF.